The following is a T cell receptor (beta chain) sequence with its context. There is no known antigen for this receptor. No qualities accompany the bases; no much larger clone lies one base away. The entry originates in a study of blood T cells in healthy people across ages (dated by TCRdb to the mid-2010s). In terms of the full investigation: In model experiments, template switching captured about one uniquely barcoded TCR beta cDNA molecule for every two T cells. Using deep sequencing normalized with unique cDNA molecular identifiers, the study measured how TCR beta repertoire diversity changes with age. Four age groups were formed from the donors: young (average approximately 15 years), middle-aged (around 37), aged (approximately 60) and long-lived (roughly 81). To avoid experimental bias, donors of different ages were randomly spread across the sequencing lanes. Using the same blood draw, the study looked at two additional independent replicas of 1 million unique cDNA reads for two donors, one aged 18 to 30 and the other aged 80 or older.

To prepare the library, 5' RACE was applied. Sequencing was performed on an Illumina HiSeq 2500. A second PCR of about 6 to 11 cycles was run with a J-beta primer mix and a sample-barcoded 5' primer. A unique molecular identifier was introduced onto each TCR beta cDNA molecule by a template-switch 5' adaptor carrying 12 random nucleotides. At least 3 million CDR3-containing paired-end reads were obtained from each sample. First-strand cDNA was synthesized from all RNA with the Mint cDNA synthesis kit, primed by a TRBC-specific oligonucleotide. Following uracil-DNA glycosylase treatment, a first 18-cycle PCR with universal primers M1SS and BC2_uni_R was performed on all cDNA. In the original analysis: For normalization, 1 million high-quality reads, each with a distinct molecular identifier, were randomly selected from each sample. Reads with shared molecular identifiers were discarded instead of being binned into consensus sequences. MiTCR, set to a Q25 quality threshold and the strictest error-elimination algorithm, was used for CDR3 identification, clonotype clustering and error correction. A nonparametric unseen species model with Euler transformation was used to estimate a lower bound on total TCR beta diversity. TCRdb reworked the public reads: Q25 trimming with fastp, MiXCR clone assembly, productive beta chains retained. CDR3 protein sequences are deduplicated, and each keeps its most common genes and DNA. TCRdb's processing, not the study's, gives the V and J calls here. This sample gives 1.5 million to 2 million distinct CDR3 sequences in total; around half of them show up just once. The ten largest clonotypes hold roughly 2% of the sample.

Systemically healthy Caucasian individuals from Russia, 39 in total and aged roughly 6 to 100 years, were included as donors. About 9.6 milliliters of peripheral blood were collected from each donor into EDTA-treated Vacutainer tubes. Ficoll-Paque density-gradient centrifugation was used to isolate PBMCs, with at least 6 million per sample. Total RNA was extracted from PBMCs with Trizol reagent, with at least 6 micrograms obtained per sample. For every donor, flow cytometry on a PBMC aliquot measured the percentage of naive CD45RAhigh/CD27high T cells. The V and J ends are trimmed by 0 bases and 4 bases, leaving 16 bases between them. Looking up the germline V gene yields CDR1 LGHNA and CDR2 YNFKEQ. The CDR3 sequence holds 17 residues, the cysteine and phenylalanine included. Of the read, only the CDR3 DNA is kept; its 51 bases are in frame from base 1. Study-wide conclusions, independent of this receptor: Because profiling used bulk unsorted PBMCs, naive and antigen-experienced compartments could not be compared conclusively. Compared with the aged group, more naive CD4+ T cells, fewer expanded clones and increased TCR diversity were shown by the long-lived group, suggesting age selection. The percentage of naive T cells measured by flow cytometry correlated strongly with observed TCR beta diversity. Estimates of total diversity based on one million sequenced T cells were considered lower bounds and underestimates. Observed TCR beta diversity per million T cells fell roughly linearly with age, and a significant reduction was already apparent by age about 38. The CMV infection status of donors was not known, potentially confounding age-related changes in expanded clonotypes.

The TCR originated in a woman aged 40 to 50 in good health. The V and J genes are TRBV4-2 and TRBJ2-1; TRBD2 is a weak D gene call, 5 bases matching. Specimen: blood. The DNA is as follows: TGTGCCAGCAGCCAAGATCGTAGACCGACTAATTACAATGAGCAGTTCTTC. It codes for CASSQDRRPTNYNEQFF.